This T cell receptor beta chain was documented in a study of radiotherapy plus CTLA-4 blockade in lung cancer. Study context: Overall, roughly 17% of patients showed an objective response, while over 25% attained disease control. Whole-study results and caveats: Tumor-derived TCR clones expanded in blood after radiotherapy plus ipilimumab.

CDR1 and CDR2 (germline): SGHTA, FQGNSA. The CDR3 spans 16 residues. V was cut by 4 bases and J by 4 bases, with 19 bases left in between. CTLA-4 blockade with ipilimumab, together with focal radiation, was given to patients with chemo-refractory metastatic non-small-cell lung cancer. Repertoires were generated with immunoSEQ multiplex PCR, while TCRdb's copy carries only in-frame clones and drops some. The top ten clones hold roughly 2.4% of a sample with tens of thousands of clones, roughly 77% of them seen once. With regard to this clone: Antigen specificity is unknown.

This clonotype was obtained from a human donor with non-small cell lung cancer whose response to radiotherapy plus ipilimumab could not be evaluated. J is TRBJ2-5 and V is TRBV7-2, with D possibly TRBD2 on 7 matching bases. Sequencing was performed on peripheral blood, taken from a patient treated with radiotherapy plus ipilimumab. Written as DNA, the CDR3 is TGTGCCAGCAGCTCCCTCGGGGGGCCGGTAATAGAGACCCAGTACTTC. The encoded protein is CASSSLGGPVIETQYF. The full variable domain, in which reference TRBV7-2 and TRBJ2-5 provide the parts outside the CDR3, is GAGVSQSPSNKVTEKGKDVELRCDPISGHTALYWYRQSLGQGLEFLIYFQGNSAPDKSGLPSDRFSAERTGGSVSTLTIQRTQQEDSAVYLCASSSLGGPVIETQYFGPGTRLLVL.